A selection of T cell receptor beta chains follows, all from one sample in a study of a mutant IDH1 vaccine in newly diagnosed glioma. Profiling relied on immunoSEQ multiplex PCR, and the TCRdb table lists in-frame clones only, not all of them. Among roughly 35,000 clones listed, roughly nine tenths were seen once. The sequencing here drew on PBMCs, taken from a glioma patient treated with radiotherapy, temozolomide or both. The receptors stem from a woman in her thirties or forties with glioma. Each CDR3 is given with its conserved first and last residue. Each record gives: D gene, clone size, V gene, J gene, CDR3 DNA, CDR3 protein. A D gene is named only where the DNA matches it firmly. Clone size is stated in some rows and not others, as once, few, many or a class when expanded.

>NA|NA|TRBV13|TRBJ2-7
TGTGCCAGCAGCTTAGCCTATCGGTACGAGCAGTACTTC
CASSLAYRYEQYF
>NA|NA|TRBV5-1|TRBJ1-1
TGCGCCAGCAGCTTGGTAGAGGTCACTGAAGCTTTCTTT
CASSLVEVTEAFF
>TRBD2|few|TRBV6-5|TRBJ2-1
TGTGCCAGCAGTTCCCCTAGCGGGGGGGCAATTCTTGAGCAGTTCTTC
CASSSPSGGAILEQFF
>TRBD1|NA|TRBV6-1|TRBJ1-4
TGTGCCAGCAGTGAAGTTCAGGGGGTGAGAGAAAAACTGTTTTTT
CASSEVQGVREKLFF
>NA|NA|TRBV18|TRBJ2-5
TGTGCCAGCTCCCCAGCCCTGATTTGGGAGACCCAGTACTTC
CASSPALIWETQYF
>TRBD2|NA|TRBV5-5|TRBJ2-3
TGTGCCAGCACCCGGACTAGCGGAATCACAGATACGCAGTATTTT
CASTRTSGITDTQYF
>NA|NA|TRBV4-3|TRBJ1-2
TGCGCCAGCAGCTATGCTACTTGGGACGGCTACACCTTC
CASSYATWDGYTF
>NA|NA|TRBV5-1|TRBJ2-7
TGCGCCAGCAGCTTCCCGGAAGGGTACGAGCAGTACTTC
CASSFPEGYEQYF
>NA|NA|TRBV10-1|TRBJ2-7
TGCGCCAGCAGTGTAGGCTACGAGCAGTACTTC
CASSVGYEQYF
>TRBD1|NA|TRBV6-1|TRBJ2-1
TGTGCCAGCAAAGTACAGGGGTTAACCTACAATGAGCAGTTCTTC
CASKVQGLTYNEQFF
>NA|NA|TRBV15|TRBJ1-2
TGTGCCACCAGCAGACTGGAGGGGGGGTATGGCTACACCTTC
CATSRLEGGYGYTF
>NA|NA|TRBV4-2|TRBJ1-6
TGTGCCAGCAGCCAAGATGGGTCACCCCTCCACTTT
CASSQDGSPLHF
>NA|NA|TRBV15|TRBJ2-1
TGTGCCACCAGCGGAATCGGGGTTAGCTCCTACAATGAGCAGTTCTTC
CATSGIGVSSYNEQFF
>NA|NA|TRBV30|TRBJ1-3
TGTGCCTGGAGTCCCACCGGAAACACCATATATTTT
CAWSPTGNTIYF
>NA|NA|TRBV7-9|TRBJ1-2
TGTGCCAGCAGCTCATTGGCCTCAACCAGGGTTTGGGCTAACTATGGCTACACCTTC
CASSSLASTRVWANYGYTF
>NA|NA|TRBV5-1|TRBJ2-7
TGCGCCAGCAGCTTGAGCGACGCAGGATACGAGCAGTACTTC
CASSLSDAGYEQYF
>NA|NA|TRBV5-1|TRBJ2-1
TGCGCCAGCAGCCCTGGAGGGGTGGTAGGGGCCTTATCAAATGAGCAGTTCTTC
CASSPGGVVGALSNEQFF
>TRBD2|NA|TRBV12-5|TRBJ2-7
TGTGCTAGTGGTTGGGGGGGCTCCTACGAGCAGTACTTC
CASGWGGSYEQYF
>TRBD2|NA|TRBV5-1|TRBJ2-1
TGCGCCAGCAGCTTCAAACAGGGACTAGCGGGAGGTTTGGGCAATGAGCAGTTCTTC
CASSFKQGLAGGLGNEQFF
>NA|NA|TRBV5-6|TRBJ1-1
TGTGCCAGCAGCACCCAGACCCAGACGAGTGAAGCTTTCTTT
CASSTQTQTSEAFF
>NA|NA|TRBV13|TRBJ2-7
TGTGCCAGCAGCTTAGGGGGGGCTGGGTCCTACGAGCAGTACTTC
CASSLGGAGSYEQYF
>TRBD2|NA|TRBV5-1|TRBJ2-5
TGCGCCAGCAGTCGTACGGGGACTAGCGGGAGGGTTGAGCAGTACTTC
CASSRTGTSGRVEQYF
>NA|NA|TRBV6-5|TRBJ2-5
TGTGCCAGCAGTTACGCTCGACGGGCCATACAAGAGACCCAGTACTTC
CASSYARRAIQETQYF
>NA|NA|TRBV20-1|TRBJ2-5
TGCAGTGCTAGACGGCAAGAGACCCAGTACTTC
CSARRQETQYF
>NA|NA|TRBV6-1|TRBJ2-2
TGTGCCAGCAGTGAACAAGGCGGTTCGAACACCGGGGAGCTGTTTTTT
CASSEQGGSNTGELFF
>NA|few|TRBV7-6|TRBJ1-1
TGTGCCAGCAGCATACAGGGGAACACTGAAGCTTTCTTT
CASSIQGNTEAFF
>NA|NA|TRBV6-5|TRBJ1-1
TGTGCCAGCAGTTACTCGACAGGGAACACTGAAGCTTTCTTT
CASSYSTGNTEAFF
>NA|NA|TRBV4-1|TRBJ2-7
TGCGCCAGCAGCCACCGGGACACCTCCTACGAGCAGTACTTC
CASSHRDTSYEQYF
>NA|once|TRBV4-3|TRBJ2-5
TGCGCCAGCAGCCACCGCACGGGTGAGGGTGAGACCCAGTACTTC
CASSHRTGEGETQYF
>NA|NA|TRBV21-1|TRBJ2-7
TGTGCCAGCAGCAAAGCGCTTTGGCTAGAGAAAGGCTACGAGCAGTACTTC
CASSKALWLEKGYEQYF
>NA|few|TRBV5-6|TRBJ1-1
TGTGCCAGCAGCTTGTTAAGGGCATACACTGAAGCTTTCTTT
CASSLLRAYTEAFF
>TRBD1|NA|TRBV2|TRBJ1-2
TGTGCCAGCAGGAGGGGACAGGGTGCGAATGGCTACACCTTC
CASRRGQGANGYTF
>TRBD2|NA|TRBV30|TRBJ2-7
TGTGCCTGGAGTGCGGGAGGGGCCGAGCAGTACTTC
CAWSAGGAEQYF
>NA|NA|TRBV5-1|TRBJ2-1
TGCGCCAGCAGCTTGTCGGTCCCCTACAATGAGCAGTTCTTC
CASSLSVPYNEQFF
>NA|NA|TRBV6-5|TRBJ1-2
TGTGCCAGCACCACAGGGAATAGTGGCTACACCTTC
CASTTGNSGYTF
>TRBD1|few|TRBV5-4|TRBJ1-6
TGTGCCAGCAGTGCCGGGACAGGGGTACAATATTCCCTCCACTTT
CASSAGTGVQYSLHF
>NA|NA|TRBV7-9|TRBJ1-2
TGTGCCAGCAGCCCCCGTACGGGAGGGGGCTACACCTTC
CASSPRTGGGYTF
>NA|NA|TRBV4-2|TRBJ2-7
TGTGCCAGCAGCCAAGAAATGGCGGTGAGCTCCTACGAGCAGTACTTC
CASSQEMAVSSYEQYF
>TRBD1|NA|TRBV2|TRBJ1-1
TGTGCCAGCAGCAAGGACAACAGGGGGAACACTGAAGCTTTCTTT
CASSKDNRGNTEAFF
>TRBD1|NA|TRBV7-9|TRBJ1-2
TGTGCCAGCAGCTCCACCCAAGGGGGACAGGGCTATGGCTACACCTTC
CASSSTQGGQGYGYTF
>NA|NA|TRBV5-6|TRBJ2-6
TGTGCCAGCAGCTTCCGGGGCTCTGGGGCCAACGTCCTGACTTTC
CASSFRGSGANVLTF
>TRBD1|once|TRBV27|TRBJ1-5
TGTGCCAGCAGTTCGCAGGGGGGAAGCAGCAATCAGCCCCAGCATTTT
CASSSQGGSSNQPQHF
>TRBD1|few|TRBV5-1|TRBJ2-7
TGCGCCAGCAGCTTGGCCGCGACAGGGGGAGGAGAGCAGTACTTC
CASSLAATGGGEQYF
>NA|NA|TRBV10-3|TRBJ2-7
TGTGCCATCAGTGACCGGGACGGTTCCTACGAGCAGTACTTC
CAISDRDGSYEQYF
>NA|NA|TRBV7-2|TRBJ2-7
TGTGCCAGCAGCTTAGTCGGGCGTTCCTACGAGCAGTACTTC
CASSLVGRSYEQYF
>NA|NA|TRBV4-1|TRBJ1-5
TGCGCCAGCAGCCAAGACCTTAGGGCCTTGGCTAATCAGCCCCAGCATTTT
CASSQDLRALANQPQHF
>NA|NA|TRBV2|TRBJ2-7
TGTGCCGGGTCGAGTACCTCCTACGAGCAGTACTTC
CAGSSTSYEQYF
>NA|NA|TRBV6-6|TRBJ1-6
TGTGCCAGCAAACAGGATAGTTCACCCCTCCACTTT
CASKQDSSPLHF
>TRBD1|once|TRBV2|TRBJ2-7
TGTGCCAGCAAGCTACAGGGGGCAATATACGAGCAGTACTTC
CASKLQGAIYEQYF
>TRBD1|NA|TRBV10-2|TRBJ2-3
TGCGCCAGCGTGACAGGGCCATACACAGATACGCAGTATTTT
CASVTGPYTDTQYF
>NA|few|TRBV6-4|TRBJ2-1
TGTGCCAGCAGTGACTCGGGGAGGACCTCCTACAATGAGCAGTTCTTC
CASSDSGRTSYNEQFF
>TRBD1|NA|TRBV5-1|TRBJ1-1
TGCGCCAGCAGCGAACTCCCAACAGGGGTCATGAACACTGAAGCTTTCTTT
CASSELPTGVMNTEAFF
>TRBD2|NA|TRBV13|TRBJ2-5
TGTGCCAGCAGCCGCCCGACTAGCGGGGCCCCGGGGGAGACCCAGTACTTC
CASSRPTSGAPGETQYF
>NA|NA|TRBV7-7|TRBJ2-2
TGTGCTAGCAGCAGGAGCGCGGGGATAAACACCGGGGAGCTGTTTTTT
CASSRSAGINTGELFF
>TRBD1|NA|TRBV27|TRBJ1-2
TGTGCCAGCAGTTCCCACAGCCTCGGGACAGAGCATGGCTACACCTTC
CASSSHSLGTEHGYTF
>TRBD1|NA|TRBV5-7|TRBJ1-5
TGTGCCAGCGCCAGGGACAGGGGAAAATGGGACAATCAGCCCCAGCATTTT
CASARDRGKWDNQPQHF
>TRBD1|medium-sized|TRBV5-1|TRBJ1-4
TGCGCCAGCAGCCTTTCCGGACAGGGGGCTGAAAAACTGTTTTTT
CASSLSGQGAEKLFF